The clone carrying this T cell receptor beta chain turned up a few times. Its target is unknown. This sample was included in a study of T cells in localized non-small cell lung cancer. Study results and caveats: Uninvolved adjacent lung had the highest recorded T cell clonality, with tumor below it. Among the top 100 tumor clones, a median about 59 appeared in adjacent lung. In the blood, greater T cell density corresponded to longer overall survival. Because researchers sequenced only one region of the tumor, heterogeneity is still possible.

The protocol was immunoSEQ multiplex PCR, while the TCRdb copy is restricted to in-frame clones and leaves out a portion. The sample lists some 2,600 clones; around a quarter were seen once. V lost 4 bases and J 2 bases, leaving 3 bases between the germline ends. The length of the CDR3 is 12 residues. Germline V gives CDR1 SGDLS, CDR2 YYNGEE. The rearrangement joins TRBV9 to TRBJ2-2; D call uncertain. The TCR originated in a female donor over 55 with stage III lung adenocarcinoma. The sequencing here drew on lung tumor tissue, taken before any cancer treatment. The DNA of the CDR3 is TGTGCCAGCAGCCAAAACACCGGGGAGCTGTTTTTT. Its translation: CASSQNTGELFF. Full variable domain (missing parts from reference TRBV9 and TRBJ2-2): DSGVTQTPKHLITATGQRVTLRCSPRSGDLSVYWYQQSLDQGLQFLIQYYNGEERAKGNILERFSAQQFPDLHSELNLSSLELGDSALYFCASSQNTGELFFGEGSRLTVL.